The next 4 T cell receptor beta chains were all read from a single sample in a study of blood T cell repertoires in COVID-19. Repertoires were generated with immunoSEQ multiplex PCR, while TCRdb's copy carries only in-frame clones and drops some. This table holds over 150,000 clones, approximately 90% found once. The specimen sequenced was peripheral blood. The receptors come from a man aged 30 to 45 with acute or convalescent COVID-19.

The table lists this clone with a count of one. The rearrangement links TRBV5-8 to TRBJ1-2, with D perhaps matching TRBD1 (6 bases). The germline V gene has CDR1 SGHTS and CDR2 YDEGEE. Trimming took 2 bases from V and 4 from J, leaving 6 bases between them. The CDR3 contains 12 residues. Here the CDR3 DNA reads TGTGCCAGCAGCTTAGGGGGCTATGGCTACACCTTC. Residues: CASSLGGYGYTF.

V usage is TRBV2 and J usage is TRBJ2-3; 7 positions agree with TRBD2. CDR1 and CDR2 (germline): SNHLY, FYNNEI. The CDR3 is 15 residues long. V shed 7 bases and J 1 base; nucleotides not matched to a gene: 8. The CDR3 DNA sequence: TGTGCCAGCAAGGGGAGGGACCATCGCACAGATACGCAGTATTTT. Residues: CASKGRDHRTDTQYF. Looking up the rest from reference TRBV2 and TRBJ2-3 gives the full variable domain: EPEVTQTPSHQVTQMGQEVILRCVPISNHLYFYWYRQILGQKVEFLVSFYNNEISEKSEIFDDQFSVERPDGSNFTLKIRSTKLEDSAMYFCASKGRDHRTDTQYFGPGTRLTVL.

This chain connects TRBV29-1 to TRBJ2-3, with 7 bases lining up with TRBD1. This CDR3 is built from 14 residues. J gave up 1 base and V 6 bases, and 7 bases lay outside the gene matches. The V gene's germline CDR1 is SQVTM and CDR2 ANQGSEA. CDR3 amino acids: CSVVRGSGTDTQYF. As DNA, the CDR3 is TGCAGCGTAGTCAGGGGGTCGGGCACAGATACGCAGTATTTT.

The V call is TRBV27, the J call TRBJ1-1; D remains ambiguous. Germline V gene sequence: CDR1 MNHEY, CDR2 SMNVEV (reference sequence). This CDR3 comprises 14 residues. V gave up 5 bases and J gave up 5 bases, with 15 bases separating them. The CDR3 sequence: CASSLTVLSTEAFF. CDR3 bases: TGTGCCAGCAGTCTAACAGTACTGAGTACTGAAGCTTTCTTT.